The 25 T cell receptor beta chains below come from one sample, sequenced in a study of prognosis after radiotherapy for stage I lung cancer. Multiplex PCR, run in two rounds, amplified TCR beta CDR3 from genomic DNA. Specific primers for each TRBV and TRBJ gene were what first-round PCR used. Each CDR3 protein gets one entry after TCRdb re-called the multiplex PCR reads with MiXCR. The sample contains around 18,000 distinct CDR3 sequences, 29% of which appear only once. This sample comprised PBMCs, obtained before or after stereotactic body radiation therapy (not recorded which). The receptors come from a donor aged 50 or older with non-small cell lung cancer.

This clonotype was recorded many times. The rearrangement joins TRBV6-1 to TRBJ1-1; D is perhaps TRBD1 (6 bases). Germline CDR1 reads MNHNS; CDR2 reads SASEGT. The CDR3 runs to 10 residues. Trimming removed 6 bases at V and 8 bases at J, with 7 bases between. CDR3 sequence reads: CASRDREAFF. The DNA of the CDR3 is TGTGCCAGCAGGGACAGAGAAGCTTTCTTT.

To note about this clonotype: This may arise from a read error, as a much more abundant clone is one base away. The chain combines TRBV6-2 or TRBV6-3 with TRBJ2-4; D ambiguous. CDR3 length: 16 residues. Germline values: CDR1 MNHEY, CDR2 SVGEGT. The CDR3 DNA reads as TGTACCAGCAGTGAAGGTGGAGTACTAGCCAAAAACATTCAGTACTTC. Amino acids: CTSSEGGVLAKNIQYF.

This clonotype was seen ten or more times. The gene calls are TRBV5-1 and TRBJ2-5; TRBD1 aligns across 9 bases. Germline CDR1 reads SGHRS; CDR2 reads YFSETQ. Trimming removed 1 base from V and 4 bases from J; junction bases left unmatched: 5. The CDR3 is 15 amino acids. CDR3 loop: CASSLFGTGRETQYF. The CDR3 region has the DNA TGCGCCAGCAGCTTGTTCGGGACAGGGCGAGAGACCCAGTACTTC.

At least ten counts were recorded for this clonotype. The J gene is TRBJ1-6, the V gene TRBV7-3; D unclear. Trimming shortened V by 4 bases and J by 9 bases, and 25 bases separated the two germline ends. From germline, CDR1 is SGHTA and CDR2 FQGTGA. The CDR3 consists of 18 residues. Here the CDR3 DNA reads TGTGCCAGCAGCTCCACAGCCGGTTGGGGTTGGGAATTTTCACCCCTCCACTTT. Translated, it gives CASSSTAGWGWEFSPLHF.

This clonotype was seen only a few times. The CDR3 carries no conserved terminal phenylalanine or tryptophan, so it likely arises from a read error. The gene calls are TRBV20-1 and TRBJ2-4; 7 bases match TRBD2. In germline, CDR1 is DFQATT, CDR2 SNEGSKA (reference sequence). The trim removed 1 base at V and 3 bases at J, leaving 0 bases unmatched. The CDR3 is 13 residues long. CDR3: CSARAGGKNIQYL. For the CDR3, the DNA is TGCAGTGCTAGAGCGGGGGGCAAAAACATTCAGTACCTC.

This clonotype was recorded many times. The rearrangement joins TRBV20-1 to TRBJ2-7; D is possibly TRBD2 (6 bases). V was pared by 4 bases and J by 0 bases, with 10 bases between. This CDR3 has 13 residues. Germline-derived CDR1 and CDR2 are DFQATT and SNEGSKA (reference sequence). In DNA form, the CDR3 reads TGCAGTGCTACGGAGGGGAGCTCCTACGAGCAGTACTTC. This gives the protein CSATEGSSYEQYF.

With respect to this clonotype: Since a much larger clone is just one base distant, this may be a read error. The chain combines TRBV15 with TRBJ2-5; tentative D call: TRBD1 (7 bases). The V and J ends lost 5 bases and 9 bases respectively, with 22 bases between them. Germline V gene sequence: CDR1 LNHNV, CDR2 YYDKDF (reference sequence). CDR3 length: 15 amino acids. The CDR3 bases are TGTGCCACCAGCGGAGGGGACAGCCACGGGGAGGCCCAGTACTTC. It codes for CATSGGDSHGEAQYF. Full variable domain (outside the CDR3, taken from reference TRBV15 and TRBJ2-5): DAMVIQNPRYQVTQFGKPVTLSCSQTLNHNVMYWYQQKSSQAPKLLFHYYDKDFNNEADTPDNFQSRRPNTSFCFLDIRSPGLGDTAMYLCATSGGDSHGEAQYFGPGTRLLVL.

This clonotype was recorded at least ten times. The V gene is TRBV11-2, the J gene TRBJ2-1; TRBD2 matches at 12 bases. The germline V gene has CDR1 SGHAT and CDR2 FQNNGV. This CDR3 has 16 residues. Germline trimming cut 3 bases from V and 1 base from J; bases unmatched to any gene: 1. In DNA form, the CDR3 reads TGTGCCAGCAGCTTCCTAGCGGGAGGGTCCTACAATGAGCAGTTCTTC. This translates into CASSFLAGGSYNEQFF.

Many counts were recorded for this clonotype. The chain recombines TRBV28 with TRBJ2-1; 7 positions agree with TRBD1. Germline assignment: CDR1 MDHEN and CDR2 SYDVKM. Trimming removed 6 bases from V and 3 bases from J; junction bases left unmatched: 17. CDR3 length equals 18 residues. CDR3 sequence (DNA): TGTGCCAGCAGCTCTGGGGACAGCTTCTCGGCAGGCTACAATGAGCAGTTCTTC. It encodes CASSSGDSFSAGYNEQFF.

In its sample, this clonotype is medium-sized. CDR3 in amino acids: CASSIMTSGYTDTQYF. The CDR3 DNA reads TGCGCCAGCAGCATCATGACTAGCGGATACACAGATACGCAGTATTTT. V and J are TRBV5-1 and TRBJ2-3, with TRBD2 identical over 9 bases. The CDR3 consists of 16 residues. Germline CDR1 and CDR2: SGHRS and YFSETQ. J was trimmed by 2 bases and V by 4 bases; bases with no gene match: 8.

This clonotype was counted many times. The chain has TRBV20-1 and TRBJ2-7; tentatively, D is TRBD2 (5 bases). V lost 2 bases and J 1 base, leaving 9 bases between the germline ends. CDR1 and CDR2 from the germline V gene are DFQATT and SNEGSKA (reference sequence). CDR3 length equals 13 residues. The CDR3 DNA sequence: TGCAGTGCTAGAACGGACTTGTCCTACGAGCAGTACTTC. Amino acids: CSARTDLSYEQYF.

At least ten counts were recorded for this clonotype. V is TRBV15 and J is TRBJ1-2, with 10 positions matching TRBD1. The junction had 3 bases not matched to a gene; V was cut back by 2 bases and J by 0 bases. Germline CDR1 is LNHNV and CDR2 is YYDKDF (reference sequence). The CDR3 is 16 residues long. The CDR3 DNA is TGTGCCACCAGCAGATCAGGACAGGGGGCTAACTATGGCTACACCTTC. This codes for CATSRSGQGANYGYTF.

By sample fraction, this clonotype is medium-sized (0.01 to 0.1%). This chain connects TRBV11-3 to TRBJ2-1, with 8 bases that match TRBD1. Germline CDR1 SGHNT, CDR2 YENEEA. CDR3 length equals 13 residues. The V gene end was trimmed by 5 bases and the J gene end by 9 bases; junction bases not matched to a gene: 6. CDR3 amino acids: CASSPAGGSEQFF. In DNA form, the CDR3 reads TGTGCCAGCAGCCCCGCAGGGGGCAGTGAGCAGTTCTTC.

The rearrangement uses TRBV20-1 and TRBJ1-1; D possibly corresponds to TRBD1 (5 bases). The V end lost 7 bases, the J end lost 1 base, and 19 bases lay between the germline ends. The CDR3 has 15 residues. Looked up from germline, CDR1 is DFQATT and CDR2 is SNEGSKA (reference sequence). CDR3 in amino acids: CSDTEGPGTNTEAFF. The DNA of the CDR3 is TGCAGTGATACAGAGGGGCCAGGGACGAACACTGAAGCTTTCTTT.

This clonotype is medium-sized (0.01 to 0.1%) in the sample. V gene TRBV7-2 combines with J gene TRBJ2-3, with 12 bases that match TRBD1. Trimming removed 4 bases from V and 9 bases from J; junction bases left unmatched: 8. Germline V gives CDR1 SGHTA, CDR2 FQGNSA. This CDR3 spans 15 amino acids. Written as DNA, the CDR3 is TGTGCCAGCAGCTCGCCGGGACAGGGGGCGCGAACGCAGTATTTT. This translates into CASSSPGQGARTQYF.

The chain joins TRBV20-1 to TRBJ1-5, with D possibly being TRBD1 (6 bases). The ends were cut back, 6 bases at V and 2 bases at J, with 20 bases in the middle. The CDR3 is made up of 16 amino acids. The germline V gene encodes CDR1 DFQATT and CDR2 SNEGSKA (reference sequence). The CDR3 loop is CSAHAGGARGNQPQHF. In DNA, the CDR3 is TGCAGTGCCCACGCGGGGGGGGCTCGGGGCAATCAGCCCCAGCATTTT.

At least ten counts were recorded for this clonotype. The rearrangement uses TRBV7-6 and TRBJ1-5; a possible D gene is TRBD1 (5 bases). The CDR3 is made up of 15 amino acids. Germline V gene lookup returns CDR1 SGHVS and CDR2 FNYEAQ. Trimming left V 0 bases short and J 7 bases short, with 13 bases between. This CDR3 is CASSLAGGLRQPQHF. In DNA form, the CDR3 reads TGTGCCAGCAGCTTAGCCGGGGGGTTGAGGCAGCCCCAGCATTTT.

Comment on this clonotype: One end of the junction fails to match germline, which may point to a read error. The rearrangement joins TRBV20-1 to TRBJ1-6; D gene uncertain. This CDR3 contains 15 residues. Germline CDR1 DFQATT, CDR2 SNEGSKA (reference sequence). DNA of the CDR3: TGCAGCATTCGTCGTACGGGGAGGGATAATTCACCACTCCACTTT. It yields the protein CSIRRTGRDNSPLHF.

This clonotype came up many times. J is TRBJ1-3 and V is TRBV7-2; D unclear. The germline V gene encodes CDR1 SGHTA and CDR2 FQGNSA. V gave up 5 bases and J gave up 2 bases, with 4 bases separating them. This CDR3 has 12 residues. CDR3 nucleotides: TGTGCCAGCAGCCTTACTGGAAACACCATATATTTT. Residues: CASSLTGNTIYF.

Many counts were recorded for this clonotype. The chain recombines TRBV6-1 with TRBJ2-7; D perhaps matches TRBD2 (6 bases). Germline assignment: CDR1 MNHNS and CDR2 SASEGT. V was shortened by 0 bases and J by 6 bases, with 15 bases between the two germline ends. The CDR3 sequence is 15 residues long. CDR3 bases: TGTGCCAGCAGTGAAGCGGCGGGGCGCTTGGGCGAGCAGTACTTC. Translation gives CASSEAAGRLGEQYF.

In its sample, this clonotype is medium-sized. The chain couples TRBV28 to TRBJ2-7; the match to TRBD2 covers 15 bases. The CDR3 has 18 residues. Looked up from germline, CDR1 is MDHEN and CDR2 is SYDVKM. V shed 6 bases and J 3 bases; nucleotides not matched to a gene: 12. The CDR3 nucleotides are TGTGCCAGCAGGGCGACCGGGACTAGCGGGAGGCGCAGCTACGAGCAGTACTTC. Translating gives CASRATGTSGRRSYEQYF.

This clonotype was recorded many times. The chain recombines TRBV10-3 with TRBJ2-1; no firm D call. This CDR3 is built from 16 residues. V was cut by 3 bases and J by 3 bases, with 15 bases left in between. Per germline, CDR1 ENHRY and CDR2 SYGVKD. In nucleotides, the CDR3 is TGTGCCATCAGTGACGCCCGGCCGCCTCTCTACAATGAGCAGTTCTTC. This encodes CAISDARPPLYNEQFF.

In this sample, this clonotype turned up many times. This rearrangement joins TRBV20-1 to TRBJ2-1; the match to TRBD1 covers 8 bases. The CDR3 is made up of 15 amino acids. After removal of 6 bases from V and 2 bases from J, the junction contained 9 bases not matched to a gene. The germline gives CDR1 DFQATT, CDR2 SNEGSKA (reference sequence). The CDR3 region is CSATTGGDPYNEQFF. The DNA for the CDR3 is TGCAGTGCCACTACAGGGGGAGATCCCTACAATGAGCAGTTCTTC.

This clonotype rates as hyperexpanded. V usage is TRBV6-2 or TRBV6-3 and J usage is TRBJ1-5; D is uncertain. Germline CDR1 is MNHEY and CDR2 is SVGEGT. The CDR3 is made up of 13 amino acids. V was clipped by 2 bases and J by 3 bases, with 5 bases between them. CDR3 loop: CASSYRDNQPQHF. The CDR3 nucleotides are TGTGCCAGCAGTTACAGGGACAATCAGCCCCAGCATTTT.

Of note for this clonotype: A read error is likely here: a far larger clone is one base away. The chain links TRBV6-4 to TRBJ2-5, with a tentative D call TRBD1 (6 bases). The germline CDR1 and CDR2 sequences are MRHNA and SNTAGT. This CDR3 has 12 residues. The CDR3 region has the DNA TGTGCCAGCAGCCGAGGGGGAGAGACCCTGTACTTC. This codes for CASSRGGETLYF.